The sequence of this TCR delta chain was determined in a study of Vδ1+ human thymocytes. Overall study results and limits: Thymic TRG and TRD repertoires appeared highly polyclonal, with Gaussian CDR3 length distributions. Despite high sort purity, roughly 20% of thymic T cell receptor delta sequences were Vdelta2.

V shed 1 base and J shed 8 bases, with 17 bases lying between them. The CDR3 totals 15 residues. The V gene's germline CDR1 is TSWWSYY and CDR2 QGS. Comments on this clone: Its antigen is as yet unknown.

Extracted RNA was reverse transcribed into cDNA. The CDR3 regions were amplified by multiplex PCR from V-gene primers to a constant-region primer. TCRdb reapplied CATT to the multiplex PCR reads. The top ten clones hold under 0.6% of a sample with roughly 55,000 delta-chain clones, roughly 15% of them seen once. Between 98% and 99.6% of sorted thymocytes were Vdelta1+. The chain carries TRDV1 and TRDJ1; D is ambiguous. Sequenced: Vdelta1+ gamma-delta thymocytes from the thymus. Noted subset: FACS-sorted CD3+ TCRalphabeta- TCRVdelta1+ TCRVdelta2- thymocytes. This clonotype was sampled from a boy younger than two who had congenital heart surgery. As DNA, the CDR3 is TGTGCTCTTGGGGAACATCCTTGCCTGGCCGGGAAACTCATCTTT. Translating gives CALGEHPCLAGKLIF.